Presented here are 15 T cell receptor beta chains from one specimen sequenced in a study of blood T cell repertoires in COVID-19. Data came from immunoSEQ multiplex PCR; TCRdb stores just in-frame clones and leaves some out. The table includes about 160,000 clones, 92% detected once. Sequencing used peripheral blood. The receptors were sampled from a man in his thirties or forties with COVID-19, enrolled during active disease.

This clone came up once. The chain carries TRBV24-1 and TRBJ2-2, with 10 bases matching TRBD2. The germline V gene encodes CDR1 KGHDR and CDR2 SFDVKD. The J segment lost 13 bases and the V segment lost 2 bases, leaving 6 bases of the junction unmatched. The CDR3 consists of 14 residues. The CDR3 sequence is CATSDSLAGEALFF. As DNA, the CDR3 is TGTGCCACCAGTGATTCGCTAGCGGGGGAGGCGCTGTTTTTT.

The rearrangement uses TRBV4-3 and TRBJ1-3; a possible D gene is TRBD1 (6 bases). Germline CDR1 reads LGHNA; CDR2 reads YSLEER. The V gene lost 0 bases and the J gene lost 2 bases, with 20 bases spanning the gap. This CDR3 spans 19 amino acids. The CDR3 region is CASSQEVMGGAPAGNTIYF. The CDR3 region has the DNA TGCGCCAGCAGCCAAGAAGTGATGGGGGGGGCCCCGGCTGGAAACACCATATATTTT.

The chain combines TRBV3-1 (or the pseudogene TRBV3-2) with TRBJ1-2; D is unresolved. The CDR3 has 14 amino acids. CDR1 is LGHDT, CDR2 YNNKEL, per germline (reference sequence). Trimming stripped 2 bases from V and 2 bases from J, with 9 bases between. The CDR3 loop is CASSQMGSNYGYTF. For the CDR3, the DNA is TGTGCCAGCAGCCAAATGGGCTCCAACTATGGCTACACCTTC.

This clone was found once. The rearrangement joins TRBV7-3 to TRBJ2-7; 7 positions match TRBD1. The germline V gene has CDR1 SGHTA and CDR2 FQGTGA. Losses at the gene ends were 3 bases for V and 5 bases for J; bases not matched to a gene: 4. This CDR3 comprises 13 residues. For the CDR3, the DNA is TGTGCCAGCAGCTTGACAGGGACGGACGAGCAGTACTTC. This encodes CASSLTGTDEQYF.

The rearrangement joins TRBV5-1 to TRBJ1-2, with TRBD1 matching 7 bases. From germline, CDR1 is SGHRS and CDR2 YFSETQ. The J segment lost 6 bases and the V segment lost 2 bases, leaving 7 bases of the junction unmatched. The CDR3 totals 14 residues. The CDR3 bases are TGCGCCAGCAGCTTCACCGGGACAGTAGATGGCTACACCTTC. Translating it yields CASSFTGTVDGYTF. The whole variable domain, remainder taken from reference TRBV5-1 and TRBJ1-2, is KAGVTQTPRYLIKTRGQQVTLSCSPISGHRSVSWYQQTPGQGLQFLFEYFSETQRNKGNFPGRFSGRQFSNSRSEMNVSTLELGDSALYLCASSFTGTVDGYTFGSGTRLTVV.

The chain combines TRBV7-7 with TRBJ2-1, with D hard to call. Germline-derived CDR1 and CDR2 are SSHAT and FNYEAQ (reference sequence). V lost 5 bases to trimming and J lost 7 bases, with 15 bases between them. This CDR3 is built from 14 residues. The CDR3 nucleotides are TGTGCCAGCAGCCGAACAGTCTATGAGAATGAGCAGTTCTTC. Translation gives CASSRTVYENEQFF.

The chain joins TRBV14 to TRBJ1-2; 10 nucleotides agree with TRBD1. This CDR3 contains 16 residues. V lost 1 base and J lost 6; bases outside the gene matches: 8. Per germline, CDR1 SGHDN and CDR2 FVKESK. The CDR3 here is CASSQAGTGVIHGYTF. The DNA for the CDR3 is TGTGCCAGCAGCCAAGCCGGGACAGGGGTTATACATGGCTACACCTTC.

V is TRBV28 and J is TRBJ1-2; no firm D call. The germline V gene encodes CDR1 MDHEN and CDR2 SYDVKM. CDR3 length equals 16 residues. Trimming took off 3 bases at V and 4 bases at J, with 18 bases between the two ends. The CDR3 region is CASSFGSAGILYGYTF. The CDR3 DNA reads as TGTGCCAGCAGTTTTGGGTCGGCGGGGATTCTCTATGGCTACACCTTC.

The rearrangement uses TRBV6-2 or TRBV6-3 and TRBJ1-1; D unclear. This CDR3 region has 12 residues. Between the trimmed V and J ends, which lost 1 base and 13 bases, there was a span of 13 bases. The V gene's germline CDR1 is MNHEY and CDR2 SVGEGT. CDR3 sequence reads: CASSYFPGVSFF. The CDR3, as DNA: TGTGCCAGCAGTTACTTTCCAGGCGTAAGTTTCTTT.

The chain joins TRBV5-1 to TRBJ1-2, with D maybe TRBD1 (6 bases). The CDR3 is 15 residues long. In germline, CDR1 is SGHRS, CDR2 YFSETQ. The V end lost 2 bases, the J end lost 0 bases, and 11 bases lay between the germline ends. CDR3 loop: CASSLRQDANYGYTF. CDR3 DNA: TGCGCCAGCAGCTTACGACAGGACGCTAACTATGGCTACACCTTC.

The chain links TRBV7-9 to TRBJ1-2; D gene ambiguous. The CDR3 length is 11 residues. Trimming left V 3 bases short and J 5 bases short, with 4 bases between. The V gene's germline CDR1 is SEHNR and CDR2 FQNEAQ (reference sequence). This CDR3 is CASSFRYGYTF. As DNA, the CDR3 is TGTGCCAGCAGCTTCAGATATGGCTACACCTTC.

V usage is TRBV19 and J usage is TRBJ2-2; TRBD1 is a possible D gene (6 bases). CDR3 length: 13 residues. Germline CDR1 is LNHDA and CDR2 is SQIVND (reference sequence). Trimming stripped 8 bases from V and 6 bases from J, with 13 bases between. The CDR3 is CASRQVSSGELFF. CDR3 sequence (DNA): TGTGCCAGTCGACAGGTTAGCTCCGGGGAGCTGTTTTTT.

The chain carries TRBV7-2 and TRBJ2-5, with 10 bases identical to TRBD1. Trimming at V came to 5 bases and at J to 4 bases, leaving 4 bases not matched to a gene. From germline, CDR1 is SGHTA and CDR2 FQGNSA. CDR3 length equals 14 residues. CDR3 bases: TGTGCCAGCAGCCCTCGGACAGGGGGAGAGACCCAGTACTTC. Protein sequence: CASSPRTGGETQYF.

V is TRBV18 and J is TRBJ1-6; TRBD1 matches 7 bases. Looked up from germline, CDR1 is KGHSH and CDR2 is LQKENI. The CDR3 spans 17 residues. V gave up 0 bases and J gave up 7 bases; unmatched junction bases: 9. The CDR3 sequence is CASSPPGGQSLNSPLHF. The CDR3 DNA reads as TGTGCCAGCTCACCACCCGGGGGACAGAGTTTGAATTCACCCCTCCACTTT.

This clone was seen once. The J gene is TRBJ1-1, the V gene TRBV19; tentative D call: TRBD1 (6 bases). Between the trimmed V and J ends, which lost 3 bases and 0 bases, there was a span of 14 bases. This CDR3 region has 16 residues. Germline V gene lookup returns CDR1 LNHDA and CDR2 SQIVND (reference sequence). CDR3 protein: CASSIFGGAMNTEAFF. The CDR3 nucleotides read TGTGCCAGTAGTATCTTCGGGGGGGCCATGAACACTGAAGCTTTCTTT.